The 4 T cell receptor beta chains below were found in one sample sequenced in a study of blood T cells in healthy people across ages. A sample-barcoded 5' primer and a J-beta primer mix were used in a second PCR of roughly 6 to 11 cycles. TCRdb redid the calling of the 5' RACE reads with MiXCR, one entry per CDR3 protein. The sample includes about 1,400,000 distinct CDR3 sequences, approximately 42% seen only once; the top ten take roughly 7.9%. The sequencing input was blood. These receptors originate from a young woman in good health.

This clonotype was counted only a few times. CDR3 sequence: CAISGLSYEQYF. In nucleotides, the CDR3 is TGTGCCATCAGTGGACTCTCCTACGAGCAGTACTTC. The chain links TRBV10-3 to TRBJ2-7; D remains unclear. CDR3 length equals 12 residues. Looked up from germline, CDR1 is ENHRY and CDR2 is SYGVKD. V was shortened by 4 bases and J by 0 bases, with 4 bases between the two germline ends.

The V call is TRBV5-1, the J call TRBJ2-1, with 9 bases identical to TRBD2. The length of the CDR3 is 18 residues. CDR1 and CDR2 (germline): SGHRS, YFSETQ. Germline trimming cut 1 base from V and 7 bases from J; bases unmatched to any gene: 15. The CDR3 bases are TGCGCCAGCAGCTTGAAGTTTGCGGGAGGGACCGCTGCGAATGAGCAGTTCTTC. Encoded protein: CASSLKFAGGTAANEQFF.

The CDR3 here is CASSYMVAGPSTYEQYF. In nucleotides, the CDR3 is TGTGCCAGCAGTTACATGGTAGCGGGGCCGTCCACCTACGAGCAGTACTTC. The V and J genes are TRBV6-5 and TRBJ2-7; 8 bases align to TRBD2. This CDR3 region has 17 residues. V shed 2 bases and J 2 bases; nucleotides not matched to a gene: 11. Germline values: CDR1 MNHEY, CDR2 SVGAGI.

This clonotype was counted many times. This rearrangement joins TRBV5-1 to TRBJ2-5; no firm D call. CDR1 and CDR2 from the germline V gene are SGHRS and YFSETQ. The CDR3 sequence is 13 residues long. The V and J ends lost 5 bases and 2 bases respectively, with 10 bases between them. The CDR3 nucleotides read TGCGCCAGCAGAAAGGGTTCACAAGAGACCCAGTACTTC. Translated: CASRKGSQETQYF.